A selection of T cell receptor beta chains follows, all from one sample in a study of metastatic and nonmetastatic thyroid tumors. TCRdb reanalyzed the PCR reads via MiXCR. The repertoire consists of 14,000 or so clones, with 23% occurring once and the leading ten covering about 8%. The sample consisted of blood. These receptors all come from a female donor with papillary thyroid cancer or a benign thyroid nodule (not recorded which). Some clones in this sample may be carry-over from other donors' samples. Both conserved end residues are part of each CDR3. D genes are given only for firm matches. Clone size appears in some rows only: once, few, many, or a class for an expanded clone.

v_call	d_call	j_call	clone_size	cdr3_aa	cdr3_nt
TRBV25-1	-	TRBJ2-7	medium-sized	CASSVRDGHYEQYF	TGTGCCAGCAGTGTACGGGACGGACACTACGAGCAGTACTTC
TRBV27	-	TRBJ1-1	medium-sized	CASSSFLNTEAFF	TGTGCCAGCAGTTCCTTTTTGAACACTGAAGCTTTCTTT
TRBV5-4	TRBD1	TRBJ2-7	many	CASSSGTGAYEQYF	TGTGCCAGCAGCTCCGGGACAGGGGCCTACGAGCAGTACTTC
TRBV25-1	-	TRBJ2-3	many	CASSEINGDTQYF	TGTGCCAGCAGTGAAATAAATGGAGATACGCAGTATTTT
TRBV7-9	TRBD2	TRBJ2-1	many	CASSPLTSGKGDEQFF	TGTGCCAGCAGCCCCCTGACTAGCGGGAAAGGCGATGAGCAGTTCTTC
TRBV3-1	TRBD2	TRBJ2-5	many	CASSQRAGGLQETQYF	TGTGCCAGCAGCCAAAGGGCGGGGGGTCTACAAGAGACCCAGTACTTC
TRBV11-2	TRBD2	TRBJ2-6	-	CASSPLGRGMTGANALTF	TGTGCCAGCAGCCCCTTGGGGCGGGGGATGACTGGGGCCAACGCCCTGACTTTC
TRBV6-5	-	TRBJ2-1	medium-sized	CASSYSDEQFF	TGTGCCAGCAGTTACTCGGATGAGCAGTTCTTC
TRBV5-1	-	TRBJ1-1	many	CASSLEGSVNTEAFF	TGCGCCAGCAGCTTGGAGGGGTCTGTGAACACTGAAGCTTTCTTT
TRBV4-2	TRBD2	TRBJ2-1	-	CASSPRVASGRTGPYNEQFF	TGTGCCAGCAGCCCAAGAGTCGCTAGCGGGAGGACTGGACCCTACAATGAGCAGTTCTTC
TRBV7-2	-	TRBJ2-3	many	CASSDGLHSTDTQYF	TGTGCCAGCAGCGACGGACTACACTCCACAGATACGCAGTATTTT
TRBV20-1	-	TRBJ2-7	medium-sized	CSARVSVSYEQYF	TGCAGTGCTAGAGTCTCGGTTTCCTACGAGCAGTACTTC
TRBV10-1	TRBD1	TRBJ2-1	few	CASSPPGQNNEQFF	TGCGCCAGCAGTCCTCCGGGACAGAACAATGAGCAGTTCTTC
TRBV11-2	-	TRBJ2-2	-	CASSQRGESGAGELFF	TGTGCCAGCAGCCAGCGGGGAGAGTCAGGGGCCGGGGAGCTGTTTTTT
TRBV10-3	TRBD2	TRBJ2-3	many	CAISHLAESTDTQYF	TGTGCCATCAGTCATCTAGCGGAAAGCACAGATACGCAGTATTTT
TRBV20-1	-	TRBJ2-7	-	CSASLYGVQGCYEQYF	TGCAGTGCTAGTCTATACGGGGTCCAAGGGTGCTACGAGCAGTACTTC
TRBV20-1	-	TRBJ1-1	many	CSATTGTEAFF	TGCAGTGCAACAACGGGGACTGAAGCTTTCTTT
TRBV6-1	TRBD2	TRBJ2-5	-	CASRSIGGEETQYF	TGTGCCAGCAGATCTATTGGGGGGGAAGAGACCCAGTACTTC
TRBV7-3	TRBD1	TRBJ1-1	once	CASSPRDRENTEAFF	TGTGCCAGCAGCCCCAGGGACAGAGAGAACACTGAAGCTTTCTTT
TRBV2	-	TRBJ2-5	many	CASSERGTQYF	TGTGCCAGCAGTGAGAGGGGGACCCAGTACTTC
TRBV5-1	-	TRBJ1-2	many	CASSPEPGTQVYTF	TGCGCCAGCAGCCCCGAACCCGGGACGCAGGTCTACACCTTC
TRBV6-2/TRBV6-3	-	TRBJ1-5	medium-sized	CASTRGPNQPQHF	TGTGCCAGCACCCGGGGGCCCAATCAGCCCCAGCATTTT
TRBV7-8	-	TRBJ1-6	many	CASSFGNNSPLHF	TGTGCCAGCAGCTTCGGGAATAATTCACCCCTCCACTTT
TRBV29-1	-	TRBJ2-5	many	CSVERAGGQGWETQYF	TGCAGCGTTGAACGGGCGGGGGGACAGGGCTGGGAGACCCAGTACTTC
TRBV4-1	TRBD1	TRBJ2-7	-	CASSPGTGGRYEQYF	TGCGCCAGCAGTCCTGGGACAGGGGGCCGCTACGAGCAGTACTTC
TRBV7-9	-	TRBJ1-5	many	CASSLIVSGTSNQPQHF	TGTGCCAGCAGCTTAATTGTCTCGGGGACTAGCAATCAGCCCCAGCATTTT
TRBV5-1	-	TRBJ1-1	-	CASSLDLKRNTEAFF	TGCGCCAGCAGCTTGGATTTGAAGCGGAACACTGAAGCTTTCTTT
TRBV7-3	-	TRBJ2-2	many	CASSSDSYTGELFF	TGTGCCAGCAGCTCGGACAGCTACACCGGGGAGCTGTTTTTT
TRBV5-1	-	TRBJ2-7	many	CASSLGPETWGIEQYF	TGCGCCAGCAGCTTGGGTCCGGAAACATGGGGGATCGAGCAGTACTTC
TRBV5-6	TRBD1	TRBJ2-7	many	CASSTGTGDYEQYF	TGTGCCAGCAGCACAGGGACAGGCGATTACGAGCAGTACTTC
TRBV6-1	-	TRBJ2-2	medium-sized	CATTQGRTVNTGELFF	TGTGCCACAACCCAGGGGCGAACGGTGAACACCGGGGAGCTGTTTTTT
TRBV10-3	TRBD1	TRBJ2-3	medium-sized	CAIQLGDRGLTDTQYF	TGTGCCATTCAACTCGGCGACAGGGGGCTCACAGATACGCAGTATTTT
TRBV9	TRBD2	TRBJ2-1	-	CASSFTSGSAEQFF	TGTGCCAGCAGCTTTACTAGCGGCTCCGCGGAGCAGTTCTTC
TRBV12-3/TRBV12-4	-	TRBJ2-1	medium-sized	CASTPGVNSHEQFF	TGTGCCAGCACCCCGGGGGTAAATAGTCATGAGCAGTTCTTC
TRBV19	TRBD2	TRBJ2-6	few	CASEGGSSGSNVLTF	TGTGCCAGTGAGGGAGGGAGCTCTGGTTCCAACGTCCTGACTTTC
TRBV19	-	TRBJ1-2	-	CASSDVWVPAGYYGYTF	TGTGCCAGTAGTGACGTGTGGGTCCCGGCAGGATACTATGGCTACACCTTC
TRBV28	-	TRBJ1-1	few	CASSLLGGVVFTEAFF	TGTGCCAGCAGTTTATTAGGTGGAGTGGTCTTCACTGAAGCTTTCTTT
TRBV19	-	TRBJ2-1	many	CASSIVLSVSSYNEQFF	TGTGCCAGTAGTATTGTTTTGAGTGTGAGCTCCTACAATGAGCAGTTCTTC
TRBV15	-	TRBJ2-5	many	CATSSGGRETQYF	TGTGCCACCAGCAGCGGCGGTCGAGAGACCCAGTACTTC
TRBV30	-	TRBJ1-2	-	CAWNLNYGYTF	TGTGCCTGGAACCTGAACTATGGCTACACCTTC
TRBV10-3	TRBD2	TRBJ2-3	many	CAISERFAGGTFGTDTQYF	TGTGCCATCAGTGAGCGGTTTGCGGGGGGTACTTTTGGCACAGATACGCAGTATTTT
TRBV30	TRBD1	TRBJ1-4	-	CAWSARGQGTTNEKLFF	TGTGCCTGGAGTGCACGGGGACAGGGGACAACTAATGAAAAACTGTTTTTT
TRBV12-3/TRBV12-4	TRBD1	TRBJ2-7	medium-sized	CASTGTGSYEQYF	TGTGCCAGCACCGGGACAGGGTCCTACGAGCAGTACTTC
TRBV9	-	TRBJ2-7	-	CASSVATGSYEQYF	TGTGCCAGCAGCGTAGCTACGGGCTCCTACGAGCAGTACTTC
TRBV5-6	-	TRBJ2-3	many	CASSLVGSTDTQYF	TGTGCCAGCAGCTTGGTAGGTTCCACAGATACGCAGTATTTT
TRBV18	-	TRBJ1-1	many	CASSSPGEAFF	TGTGCCAGCTCGTCACCAGGTGAAGCTTTCTTT
TRBV28	-	TRBJ2-5	many	CASSLVGIKETQYF	TGTGCCAGCAGTTTGGTGGGTATTAAAGAGACCCAGTACTTC
TRBV6-2/TRBV6-3	TRBD2	TRBJ2-3	few	CASSYSGPSGGADTQYF	TGTGCCAGCAGTTACTCGGGTCCTAGCGGGGGGGCAGATACGCAGTATTTT
TRBV12-3/TRBV12-4	-	TRBJ1-1	medium-sized	CASSPLGQQTEAFF	TGTGCCAGCAGTCCCCTAGGACAGCAGACTGAAGCTTTCTTT
TRBV4-2	-	TRBJ1-6	many	CASSQAQQGSPLHF	TGTGCCAGCAGCCAAGCTCAACAGGGCTCACCCCTCCACTTT
TRBV11-1	TRBD2	TRBJ2-1	-	CASQPPSGSSYNEQFF	TGTGCCAGCCAACCCCCAAGCGGGAGCTCCTACAATGAGCAGTTCTTC
TRBV2	-	TRBJ2-3	few	CASRHSTDAQYF	TGTGCCAGCAGACACAGCACAGATGCGCAGTATTTT